These 27 T cell receptor beta chains were all obtained from the same sample, sequenced in a study of beta chain features in type 1 diabetes. Reverse transcribing all isolated RNA meant expressed TCRB transcripts were sequenced. The assay was immunoSEQ multiplex PCR, and TCRdb's table has in-frame clones only and misses some. The sample yields tens of thousands of clones, over 60% seen once. Specimen: Tregs from blood. The source is a woman aged 40 to 50 in good health.

V is TRBV6-1 and J is TRBJ2-2; 7 bases fit TRBD1. The CDR3 runs 15 residues. CDR1 is MNHNS, CDR2 SASEGT, per germline. J lost 2 bases, V lost 8 bases, and 8 bases had no gene match. The CDR3 DNA follows: TGTGCCAGCCTGAAGGGGGCAATTAACACCGGGGAGCTGTTTTTT. Its translation: CASLKGAINTGELFF.

This clone appeared a single time. V gene TRBV7-2 combines with J gene TRBJ2-7; no clear D gene. Trimming cost V 1 base and J 6 bases, with 16 bases left between them. CDR1 is SGHTA, CDR2 FQGNSA, per germline. The CDR3 extends over 15 amino acids. CDR3 sequence reads: CASSLGGGVGSEQYF. DNA for the CDR3: TGTGCCAGCAGCTTAGGAGGTGGTGTGGGTAGCGAGCAGTACTTC.

The V call is TRBV10-3, the J call TRBJ2-5; tentative D call: TRBD2 (6 bases). The CDR3 is made up of 15 amino acids. Germline-derived CDR1 and CDR2 are ENHRY and SYGVKD. V was clipped by 4 bases and J by 2 bases, with 14 bases between them. The CDR3, as DNA: TGTGCCATCAGTGTGGGGCGGGGCTTACAAGAGACCCAGTACTTC. Its protein product is CAISVGRGLQETQYF.

The chain carries TRBV18 and TRBJ2-5, with D perhaps matching TRBD1 (6 bases). The CDR3 extends over 12 amino acids. Between the trimmed V and J ends, which lost 5 bases and 4 bases, there was a span of 8 bases. Germline values: CDR1 KGHSH, CDR2 LQKENI. CDR3 residues: CASSSDRETQYF. The CDR3 bases are TGTGCCAGCTCATCGGACAGAGAGACCCAGTACTTC. The full variable domain, rest sourced from reference TRBV18 and TRBJ2-5, is NAGVMQNPRHLVRRRGQEARLRCSPMKGHSHVYWYRQLPEEGLKFMVYLQKENIIDESGMPKERFSAEFPKEGPSILRIQQVVRGDSAAYFCASSSDRETQYFGPGTRLLVL.

This clone was detected a few times. The chain has TRBV10-3 and TRBJ2-1; D is possibly TRBD2 (6 bases). V was clipped by 7 bases and J by 0 bases, with 13 bases between them. The CDR3 spans 15 residues. From germline, CDR1 is ENHRY and CDR2 SYGVKD. The CDR3 loop reads CAITPSASSYNEQFF. CDR3 coding DNA: TGTGCCATCACCCCTAGCGCGAGCTCCTACAATGAGCAGTTCTTC.

This chain links TRBV10-2 with TRBJ1-1; D possibly corresponds to TRBD1 (6 bases). V shed 10 bases and J shed 4 bases, with 16 bases lying between them. This CDR3 contains 13 residues. Germline lookup yields CDR1 WSHSY and CDR2 SAAADI. CDR3 region: CATGGGLGTEAFF. In DNA, the CDR3 is TGCGCCACTGGCGGGGGCCTGGGCACTGAAGCTTTCTTT.

V and J are TRBV7-9 and TRBJ2-3, with D unclear. V gave up 1 base and J gave up 5 bases, with 7 bases separating them. CDR1 and CDR2 (germline): SEHNR, FQNEAQ (reference sequence). The CDR3 spans 13 residues. The CDR3 protein is CASSLVSRDTQYF. The CDR3 DNA is TGTGCCAGCAGCTTAGTTTCGAGAGATACGCAGTATTTT.

CDR3 in amino acids: CASSVGGQTRDIQYF. The CDR3 region has the DNA TGTGCCAGCAGCGTAGGAGGACAGACCAGGGACATTCAGTACTTC. This chain joins TRBV9 and TRBJ2-4, with a weak D call TRBD1 (6 bases). The germline V gene encodes CDR1 SGDLS and CDR2 YYNGEE. CDR3 size: 15 residues. With 0 bases removed from V and 8 bases from J, the gap between germline ends came to 15 bases.

V and J are TRBV11-2 and TRBJ2-5, with 7 bases matching TRBD2. This CDR3 comprises 15 residues. Germline lookup yields CDR1 SGHAT and CDR2 FQNNGV. V trimming: 1 base; J trimming: 5 bases; junction bases outside the gene matches: 7. CDR3 in amino acids: CASSLAGGGGETQYF. The CDR3 DNA reads TGTGCCAGCAGCTTAGCTGGCGGGGGAGGGGAGACCCAGTACTTC.

V and J are TRBV4-3 and TRBJ1-2; 7 bases fit TRBD1. V lost 0 bases to trimming and J lost 2 bases; unmatched junction nucleotides: 3. CDR3 length equals 15 residues. The germline V gene has CDR1 LGHNA and CDR2 YSLEER. CDR3 in DNA: TGCGCCAGCAGCCAAGAGGGCAGGGGGAACTATGGCTACACCTTC. It yields the protein CASSQEGRGNYGYTF.

The chain has TRBV29-1 and TRBJ2-3; tentatively, D is TRBD2 (6 bases). The V and J ends lost 6 bases and 0 bases respectively, with 13 bases between them. Germline CDR1 SQVTM, CDR2 ANQGSEA. The CDR3 length is 14 residues. CDR3 residues: CSVGLIASTDTQYF. The CDR3 DNA reads TGCAGCGTGGGACTCATTGCTAGCACAGATACGCAGTATTTT.

The rearrangement joins TRBV6-5 to TRBJ2-2; 7 bases agree with TRBD2. The V segment lost 4 bases and the J segment 0 bases; nucleotides outside the gene matches: 5. The germline CDR1 and CDR2 sequences are MNHEY and SVGAGI. This CDR3 region has 16 residues. The CDR3 region is CASSFWGGPNTGELFF. CDR3 in DNA: TGTGCCAGCAGTTTTTGGGGGGGACCGAACACCGGGGAGCTGTTTTTT.

The chain joins TRBV7-9 to TRBJ1-2; no firm D call. Trimming cost V 5 bases and J 8 bases, with 15 bases left between them. The length of the CDR3 is 13 residues. Germline values: CDR1 SEHNR, CDR2 FQNEAQ (reference sequence). For the CDR3, the DNA is TGTGCCAGCAGCCCCGGGATTGCGGGCGGCTACACCTTC. Protein sequence: CASSPGIAGGYTF.

V and J are TRBV7-2 and TRBJ1-4; 8 bases are a match to TRBD1. Germline trimming cut 5 bases from V and 7 bases from J; bases unmatched to any gene: 6. Germline V gene data show CDR1 as SGHTA and CDR2 as FQGNSA. The CDR3 loop spans 14 amino acids. DNA of the CDR3: TGTGCCAGCAGCCCAGACAGGGGAGGTGAAAAACTGTTTTTT. Translated: CASSPDRGGEKLFF.

The V gene is TRBV7-9, the J gene TRBJ2-3; 7 nucleotides agree with TRBD2. V gave up 2 bases and J gave up 5 bases; unmatched junction bases: 10. The CDR3 length is 16 residues. CDR1 and CDR2 (germline): SEHNR, FQNEAQ (reference sequence). CDR3 in DNA: TGTGCCAGCAGCTTAATGGGTCGCGGGGGTGGAGATACGCAGTATTTT. This gives the protein CASSLMGRGGGDTQYF.

This clone was picked up a small number of times. This chain links TRBV19 with TRBJ1-5; weak D call: TRBD1 (5 bases). V was shortened by 5 bases and J by 6 bases, with 11 bases between the two germline ends. Germline CDR1 and CDR2: LNHDA and SQIVND (reference sequence). This CDR3 region has 13 residues. CDR3 region: CASSRDRGQPQHF. The CDR3 nucleotides are TGTGCCAGTAGTCGAGACAGAGGTCAGCCCCAGCATTTT.

Here the CDR3 DNA reads TGTGCCAGCACTACGACTACAGATACGCAGTATTTT. The encoded protein is CASTTTTDTQYF. The rearrangement links TRBV6-1 to TRBJ2-3, with D unresolved. The germline CDR1 and CDR2 sequences are MNHNS and SASEGT. V gave up 7 bases and J gave up 3 bases, with 8 bases separating them. The CDR3 consists of 12 residues.

The chain is built from TRBV29-1 and TRBJ1-1; a possible D gene is TRBD1 (5 bases). The CDR3 sequence is 14 residues long. Deletions cut 7 bases from V and 3 bases from J, with 18 bases between. CDR1 is SQVTM, CDR2 ANQGSEA, per germline. CDR3 amino acids: CSATRGAGDTEAFF. The CDR3 DNA reads as TGCAGCGCAACCCGTGGGGCAGGTGACACTGAAGCTTTCTTT.

The table lists this clone with a few counts. The rearrangement joins TRBV13 to TRBJ2-2; 7 bases map to TRBD2. Germline V gene data show CDR1 as PRHDT and CDR2 as FYEKMQ (reference sequence). The CDR3 is 18 residues long. The V segment lost 3 bases and the J segment 5 bases; nucleotides outside the gene matches: 15. The CDR3 protein is CASSFSLVGGSATGELFF. In DNA, the CDR3 is TGTGCCAGCAGCTTTTCGCTTGTCGGGGGGTCCGCTACCGGGGAGCTGTTTTTT.

The chain's CDR3 is CASRFRGGTEAFF. Written as DNA, the CDR3 is TGTGCCAGCCGCTTTCGGGGAGGCACTGAAGCTTTCTTT. V is TRBV27 and J is TRBJ1-1; no definite D call. CDR1 is MNHEY, CDR2 SMNVEV, per germline (reference sequence). V was cut by 8 bases and J by 4 bases, with 14 bases left in between. This CDR3 comprises 13 residues.

The chain's CDR3 is CASSLLGRGLSGNTIYF. The CDR3 DNA sequence: TGTGCCAGCAGCTTACTTGGCAGAGGCCTCTCTGGAAACACCATATATTTT. The chain is built from TRBV11-2 and TRBJ1-3; no definite D call. In germline, CDR1 is SGHAT, CDR2 FQNNGV. The CDR3 runs 17 residues. V dropped 2 bases and J dropped 0 bases, with 14 bases sitting between them.

The CDR3, as DNA: TGTGCCAGCATGAGACATTCCTATGGCTACACCTTC. It encodes CASMRHSYGYTF. The chain recombines TRBV6-6 with TRBJ1-2; D not resolved. Germline CDR1 reads MNHNY; CDR2 reads SVGAGI (reference sequence). The CDR3 covers 12 residues. Trimming cost V 7 bases and J 4 bases, with 10 bases left between them.

This clone has only a few counts. The chain employs TRBV5-1 and TRBJ1-2; 7 bases line up with TRBD1. This CDR3 is built from 16 residues. The trim removed 0 bases at V and 0 bases at J, leaving 5 bases unmatched. CDR1 and CDR2 (germline): SGHRS, YFSETQ. This chain's CDR3 is CASSLAPQGANYGYTF. DNA for the CDR3: TGCGCCAGCAGCTTGGCCCCGCAGGGGGCTAACTATGGCTACACCTTC.

The genes are TRBV20-1 and TRBJ1-1; D gene ambiguous. Germline CDR1 is DFQATT and CDR2 is SNEGSKA (reference sequence). V gave up 6 bases and J gave up 0 bases, with 5 bases separating them. The CDR3 sequence is 11 residues long. CDR3 protein: CSAPMNTEAFF. As DNA, the CDR3 is TGCAGTGCGCCTATGAACACTGAAGCTTTCTTT.

The V call is TRBV29-1, the J call TRBJ1-5; maybe TRBD1 (6 bases). The CDR3 extends over 14 amino acids. Germline assignment: CDR1 SQVTM and CDR2 ANQGSEA. V shed 4 bases and J shed 6 bases, with 16 bases lying between them. The CDR3 is CSVAGRGRGQPQHF. The CDR3 DNA reads TGCAGCGTTGCGGGCAGGGGAAGAGGTCAGCCCCAGCATTTT.

This clone showed up just a few times. V usage is TRBV18 and J usage is TRBJ2-3; possibly TRBD1 for D (5 bases). V shed 0 bases and J shed 8 bases, with 9 bases lying between them. Per germline, CDR1 KGHSH and CDR2 LQKENI. The CDR3 has 13 residues. CDR3 nucleotides: TGTGCCAGCTCACCACCCAGGGTGGGTACGCAGTATTTT. It is translated as CASSPPRVGTQYF.

This clone has only one observation. This chain links TRBV6-5 with TRBJ1-1; D gene unclear. Germline values: CDR1 MNHEY, CDR2 SVGAGI. V gave up 11 bases and J gave up 0 bases, with 13 bases separating them. The CDR3 sequence is 13 residues long. CDR3 region: CASRTGMNTEAFF. For the CDR3, the DNA is TGTGCCTCCAGAACCGGGATGAACACTGAAGCTTTCTTT.